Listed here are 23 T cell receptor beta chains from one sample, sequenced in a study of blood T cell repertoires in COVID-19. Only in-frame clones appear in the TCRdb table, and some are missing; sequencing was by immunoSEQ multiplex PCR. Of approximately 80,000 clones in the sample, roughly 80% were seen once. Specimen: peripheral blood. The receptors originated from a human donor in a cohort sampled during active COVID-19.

CDR3 sequence: CASSVRGSETQYF. The CDR3 region has the DNA TGTGCCAGCAGTGTCCGCGGGTCCGAGACCCAGTACTTC. The rearrangement links TRBV3-1 (or the pseudogene TRBV3-2) to TRBJ2-5, with D tentatively TRBD2 (5 bases). Germline V gene lookup returns CDR1 LGHDT and CDR2 YNNKEL (reference sequence). There are 13 residues in the CDR3. Trimming shortened V by 6 bases and J by 5 bases, and 13 bases separated the two germline ends.

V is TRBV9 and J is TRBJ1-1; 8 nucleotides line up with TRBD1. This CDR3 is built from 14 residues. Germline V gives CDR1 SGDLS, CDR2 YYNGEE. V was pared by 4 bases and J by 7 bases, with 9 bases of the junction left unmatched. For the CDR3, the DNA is TGTGCCAGCAGCCTCCCCCCCGGGACAGGTGAAGCTTTCTTT. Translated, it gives CASSLPPGTGEAFF.

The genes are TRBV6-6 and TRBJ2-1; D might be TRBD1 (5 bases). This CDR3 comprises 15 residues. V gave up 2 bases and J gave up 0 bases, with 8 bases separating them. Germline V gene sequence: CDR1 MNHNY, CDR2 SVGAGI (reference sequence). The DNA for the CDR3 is TGTGCCAGCAGTTACAGGACAAGCTCCTACAATGAGCAGTTCTTC. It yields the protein CASSYRTSSYNEQFF.

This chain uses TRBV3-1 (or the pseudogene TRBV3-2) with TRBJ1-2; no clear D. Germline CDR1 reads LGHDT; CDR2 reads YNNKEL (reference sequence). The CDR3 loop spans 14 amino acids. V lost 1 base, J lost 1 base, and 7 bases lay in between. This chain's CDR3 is CASSQGSVNYGYTF. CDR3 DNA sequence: TGTGCCAGCAGCCAAGGGTCGGTTAACTATGGCTACACCTTC.

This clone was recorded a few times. This chain's CDR3 is CASSAAGSYEQYF. CDR3 nucleotide sequence: TGCGCCAGCAGTGCGGCAGGGTCATACGAGCAGTACTTC. V and J are TRBV10-2 and TRBJ2-7, with TRBD1 as a possible D gene (5 bases). Germline values: CDR1 WSHSY, CDR2 SAAADI. V shed 4 bases and J shed 4 bases, with 11 bases lying between them. This CDR3 is built from 13 residues.

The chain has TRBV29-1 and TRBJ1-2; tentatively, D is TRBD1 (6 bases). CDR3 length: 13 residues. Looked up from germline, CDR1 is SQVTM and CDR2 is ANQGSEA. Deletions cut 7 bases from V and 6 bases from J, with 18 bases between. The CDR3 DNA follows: TGCAGCGCAAGGGGGAGGGCCACAGATGGCTACACCTTC. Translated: CSARGRATDGYTF.

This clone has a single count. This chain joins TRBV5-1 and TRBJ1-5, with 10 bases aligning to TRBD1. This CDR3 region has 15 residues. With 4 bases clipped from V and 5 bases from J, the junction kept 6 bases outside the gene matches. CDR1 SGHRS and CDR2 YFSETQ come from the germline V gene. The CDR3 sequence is CASSPMTGGDQPQHF. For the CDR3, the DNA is TGCGCCAGCAGCCCAATGACAGGGGGCGATCAGCCCCAGCATTTT.

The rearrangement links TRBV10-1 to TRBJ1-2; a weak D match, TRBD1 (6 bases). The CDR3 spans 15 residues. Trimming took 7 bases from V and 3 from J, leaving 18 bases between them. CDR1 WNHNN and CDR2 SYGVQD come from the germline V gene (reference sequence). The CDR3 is CASTPSGGLDYGYTF. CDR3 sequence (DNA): TGCGCCAGCACCCCCTCCGGGGGGCTAGACTATGGCTACACCTTC.

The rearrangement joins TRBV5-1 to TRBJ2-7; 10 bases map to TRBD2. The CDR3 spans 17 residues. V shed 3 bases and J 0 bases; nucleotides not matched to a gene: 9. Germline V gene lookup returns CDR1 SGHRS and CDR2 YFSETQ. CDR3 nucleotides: TGCGCCAGCAGCTCCAATAGCGGGGGGCCCCTCTCCTACGAGCAGTACTTC. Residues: CASSSNSGGPLSYEQYF.

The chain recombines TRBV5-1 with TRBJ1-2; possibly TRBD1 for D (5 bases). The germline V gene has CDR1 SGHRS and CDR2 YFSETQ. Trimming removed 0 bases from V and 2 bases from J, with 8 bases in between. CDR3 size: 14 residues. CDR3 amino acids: CASSLDSGNYGYTF. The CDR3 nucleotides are TGCGCCAGCAGCTTGGATTCAGGGAACTATGGCTACACCTTC.

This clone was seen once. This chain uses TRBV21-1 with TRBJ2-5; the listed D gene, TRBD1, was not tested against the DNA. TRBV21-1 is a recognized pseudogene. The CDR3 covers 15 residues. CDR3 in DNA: TGTGCCAGCAGCCTCGGGACAGGTAGACGTGGGACCCAGTACTTC. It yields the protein CASSLGTGRRGTQYF.

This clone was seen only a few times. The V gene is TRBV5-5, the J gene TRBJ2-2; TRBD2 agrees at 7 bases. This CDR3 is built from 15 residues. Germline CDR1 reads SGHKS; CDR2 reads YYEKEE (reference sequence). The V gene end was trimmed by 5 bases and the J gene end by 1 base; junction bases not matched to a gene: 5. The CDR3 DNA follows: TGTGCCAGCAGGCTCAGCGGGGTGAACACCGGGGAGCTGTTTTTT. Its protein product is CASRLSGVNTGELFF.

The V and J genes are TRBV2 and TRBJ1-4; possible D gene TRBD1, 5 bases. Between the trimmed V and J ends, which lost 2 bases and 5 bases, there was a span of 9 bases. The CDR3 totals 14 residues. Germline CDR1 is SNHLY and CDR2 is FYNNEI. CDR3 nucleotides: TGTGCCAGCAGTGAACTTGGGGCGAATGAAAAACTGTTTTTT. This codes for CASSELGANEKLFF.

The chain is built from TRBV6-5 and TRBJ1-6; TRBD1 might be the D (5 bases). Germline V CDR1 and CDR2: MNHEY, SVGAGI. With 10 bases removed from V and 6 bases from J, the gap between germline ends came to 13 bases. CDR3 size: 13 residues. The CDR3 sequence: CATRQGTNSPLHF. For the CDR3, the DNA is TGTGCCACCCGGCAGGGAACTAATTCACCCCTCCACTTT.

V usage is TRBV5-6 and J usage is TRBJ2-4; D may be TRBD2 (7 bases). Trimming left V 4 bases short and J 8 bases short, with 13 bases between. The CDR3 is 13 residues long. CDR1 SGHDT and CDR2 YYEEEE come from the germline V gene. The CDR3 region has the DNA TGTGCCAGCAGCGGGAGGGGGACTCACATTCAGTACTTC. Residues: CASSGRGTHIQYF.

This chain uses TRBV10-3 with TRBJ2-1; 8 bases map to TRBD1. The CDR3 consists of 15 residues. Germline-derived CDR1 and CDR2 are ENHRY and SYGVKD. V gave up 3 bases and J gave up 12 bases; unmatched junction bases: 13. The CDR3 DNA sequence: TGTGCCATCAGTGACTGGGGACAGGATACTGGGGGGCAGTTCTTC. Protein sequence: CAISDWGQDTGGQFF.

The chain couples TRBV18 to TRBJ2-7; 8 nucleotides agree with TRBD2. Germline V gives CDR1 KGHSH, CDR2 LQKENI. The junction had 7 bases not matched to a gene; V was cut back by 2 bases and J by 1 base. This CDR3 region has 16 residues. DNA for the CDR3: TGTGCCAGCTCACCAGGGGTCGAGCGGGGGTCCTACGAGCAGTACTTC. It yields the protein CASSPGVERGSYEQYF.

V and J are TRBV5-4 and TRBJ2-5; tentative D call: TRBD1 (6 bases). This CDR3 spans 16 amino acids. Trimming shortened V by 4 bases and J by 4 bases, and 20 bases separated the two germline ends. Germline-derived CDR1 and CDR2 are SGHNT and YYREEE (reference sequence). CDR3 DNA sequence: TGTGCCAGCAGCCGGGGTGGCCAGGGGATGGGAGAGACCCAGTACTTC. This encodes CASSRGGQGMGETQYF.

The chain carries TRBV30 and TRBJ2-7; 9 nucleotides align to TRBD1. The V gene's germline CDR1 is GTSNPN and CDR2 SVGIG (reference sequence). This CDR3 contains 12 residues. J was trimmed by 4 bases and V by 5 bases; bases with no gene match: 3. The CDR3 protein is CAWSGQGYEQYF. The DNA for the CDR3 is TGTGCCTGGTCGGGACAGGGTTACGAGCAGTACTTC.

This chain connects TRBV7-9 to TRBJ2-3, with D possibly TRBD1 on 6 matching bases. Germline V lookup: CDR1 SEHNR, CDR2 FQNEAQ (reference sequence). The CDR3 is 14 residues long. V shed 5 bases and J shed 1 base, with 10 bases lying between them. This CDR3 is CASSPGAGTDTQYF. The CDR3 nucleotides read TGTGCCAGCAGCCCAGGGGCAGGCACAGATACGCAGTATTTT.

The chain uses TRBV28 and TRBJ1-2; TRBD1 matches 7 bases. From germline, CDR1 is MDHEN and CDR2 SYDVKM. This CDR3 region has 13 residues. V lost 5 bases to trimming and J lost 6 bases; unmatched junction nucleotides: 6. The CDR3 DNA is TGTGCCAGCAGTCTAAGACAGGGTAATGGCTACACCTTC. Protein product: CASSLRQGNGYTF.

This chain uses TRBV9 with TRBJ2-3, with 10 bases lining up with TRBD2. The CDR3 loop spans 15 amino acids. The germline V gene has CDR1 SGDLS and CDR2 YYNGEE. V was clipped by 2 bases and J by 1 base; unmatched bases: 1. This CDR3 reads CASSVGTSGTDTQYF. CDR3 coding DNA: TGTGCCAGCAGCGTCGGGACTAGCGGCACAGATACGCAGTATTTT.

The CDR3 region has the DNA TGTGCCAGCAGTTATAGAGACAGGGGCTATGGCTACACCTTC. Protein sequence: CASSYRDRGYGYTF. This sequence joins TRBV13 and TRBJ1-2, with 8 bases that match TRBD1. V lost 6 bases and J lost 4; bases outside the gene matches: 7. From germline, CDR1 is PRHDT and CDR2 FYEKMQ (reference sequence). This CDR3 comprises 14 residues.